The 9 T cell receptor beta chains in this list originate from one sample, sequenced in a study of blood T cell repertoires in COVID-19 (dated by TCRdb to the early 2020s). The protocol used for the library was the immunoSEQ multiplex PCR assay. TCRdb holds this immuneACCESS table with in-frame rearrangements only. Some clones are missing; in checked studies, unresolved V genes explain under half, and the rest has no known cause. The table for this sample lists about 260,000 clones; less than 90% of them were counted only once. The ten largest clones take up 13% of the sample. The sequencing sample was made of peripheral blood. These receptors all come from a human donor in a cohort sampled during active COVID-19.

The V gene is TRBV4-1, the J gene TRBJ2-7, with TRBD1 matching 10 bases. CDR3 length: 15 amino acids. Trimming removed 1 base from V and 10 bases from J; junction bases left unmatched: 10. The germline CDR1 and CDR2 sequences are MGHRA and YSYEKL. CDR3 residues: CASSQAPGTGVEQYF. In DNA, the CDR3 is TGCGCCAGCAGCCAAGCCCCAGGGACAGGGGTCGAACAGTACTTC.

The chain combines TRBV7-9 with TRBJ2-7, with TRBD2 as a possible D gene (5 bases). CDR1 and CDR2 from the germline V gene are SEHNR and FQNEAQ (reference sequence). The CDR3 loop spans 14 amino acids. Trimming stripped 0 bases from V and 2 bases from J, with 8 bases between. CDR3 loop: CASSLAVGAYEQYF. The DNA of the CDR3 is TGTGCCAGCAGCTTAGCCGTGGGAGCCTACGAGCAGTACTTC.

The chain is built from TRBV5-4 and TRBJ2-1, with TRBD2 identical over 7 bases. The CDR3 contains 14 residues. Germline V CDR1 and CDR2: SGHNT, YYREEE (reference sequence). Unmatched junction bases numbered 10, after V lost 3 bases and J lost 10 bases. The CDR3 region is CASSSGTTLIEQFF. CDR3 nucleotides: TGTGCCAGCAGCTCCGGGACTACATTAATAGAGCAGTTCTTC.

The chain joins TRBV28 to TRBJ1-2; 7 bases fit TRBD1. Trimming at V came to 6 bases and at J to 3 bases, leaving 10 bases not matched to a gene. Germline CDR1 and CDR2: MDHEN and SYDVKM. The CDR3 runs 15 residues. CDR3 nucleotides: TGTGCCAGCAGCCCATTGGGCCAGGGGGACTATGGCTACACCTTC. The encoded protein is CASSPLGQGDYGYTF.

The chain joins TRBV7-9 to TRBJ1-5, with D tentatively TRBD1 (6 bases). Between the trimmed V and J ends, which lost 5 bases and 4 bases, there was a span of 9 bases. In germline, CDR1 is SEHNR, CDR2 FQNEAQ (reference sequence). The CDR3 has 13 amino acids. For the CDR3, the DNA is TGTGCCAGCAGCGGACAGTCGAATCAGCCCCAGCATTTT. Translation: CASSGQSNQPQHF.

This chain connects TRBV6-6 to TRBJ1-5; D gene unclear. Trimming shortened V by 2 bases and J by 6 bases, and 5 bases separated the two germline ends. Germline V gene lookup returns CDR1 MNHNY and CDR2 SVGAGI (reference sequence). This CDR3 region has 12 residues. CDR3 in amino acids: CASSYEVQPQHF. The CDR3 DNA follows: TGTGCCAGCAGTTACGAGGTTCAGCCCCAGCATTTT.

V is TRBV7-9 and J is TRBJ1-1; no reliable D call. The CDR3 loop spans 13 amino acids. Germline CDR1 SEHNR, CDR2 FQNEAQ (reference sequence). Trimming left V 1 base short and J 5 bases short, with 8 bases between. The CDR3 region has the DNA TGTGCCAGCAGCTTAGAGGGAGTAACTGAAGCTTTCTTT. This codes for CASSLEGVTEAFF.

The chain employs TRBV11-2 and TRBJ2-7, with D perhaps TRBD2 (6 bases). The CDR3 extends over 15 amino acids. The germline V gene has CDR1 SGHAT and CDR2 FQNNGV. V dropped 4 bases and J dropped 4 bases, with 17 bases sitting between them. The chain's CDR3 is CASSSSGKGLYEQYF. The CDR3, as DNA: TGTGCCAGCAGCTCCTCAGGGAAAGGACTATACGAGCAGTACTTC.

V is TRBV4-2 and J is TRBJ2-7, with 12 bases matching TRBD2. The CDR3 is made up of 14 amino acids. Per the germline V gene, CDR1 is LGHNA and CDR2 is YNFKEQ. The V and J ends lost 0 bases and 7 bases, in that order; junction bases with no gene match: 1. CDR3 sequence reads: CASSQETSGREQYF. CDR3 nucleotides: TGTGCCAGCAGCCAAGAAACTAGCGGGAGGGAGCAGTACTTC.